These 21 T cell receptor beta chains share one sample of origin, sequenced in a study of CD4 T cells in relation to SARS-CoV-2 and coronaviruses. TCRdb's table, derived via immunoSEQ multiplex PCR, lists solely in-frame clones and lacks some. This table holds under 30,000 clones, about 78% found once. CD4+ T cells from unexposed donors were obtained before the COVID-19 pandemic (2011-2018). After more than eight days of culture, CD4+ T cells were isolated. No antigens are known for them. The sample comprised CD4+ T cells from PBMCs, cultured in vitro. These receptors were obtained from a human donor in good health.

The chain combines TRBV5-4 with TRBJ2-7; 7 nucleotides align to TRBD2. The germline CDR1 and CDR2 sequences are SGHNT and YYREEE (reference sequence). The CDR3 is 17 amino acids. Germline trimming cut 1 base from V and 0 bases from J; bases unmatched to any gene: 10. For the CDR3, the DNA is TGTGCCAGCAGCTTGACCATAAGAACTAGCGCCTCCTACGAGCAGTACTTC. It encodes CASSLTIRTSASYEQYF.

V usage is TRBV12-1 and J usage is TRBJ2-7; the table's D call, TRBD1, has no DNA check behind it. TRBV12-1 is reported as a pseudogene. The CDR3 runs 18 residues. The CDR3 DNA is TGTGCCAGCAGCCGGTTCGGCAGGGGGCAAGGGAGGTCCTACGAGCAGTACTTC. Translated, it gives CASSRFGRGQGRSYEQYF.

V usage is TRBV5-1 and J usage is TRBJ2-4; 7 nucleotides agree with TRBD2. The germline gives CDR1 SGHRS, CDR2 YFSETQ. The CDR3 runs 16 residues. The trim removed 3 bases at V and 11 bases at J, leaving 17 bases unmatched. CDR3 DNA: TGCGCCAGCAGCTCCGGGCATCTAGCGAACCGGGAGGTTCAGTACTTC. This codes for CASSSGHLANREVQYF.

The chain couples TRBV19 to TRBJ1-6; 7 bases align to TRBD1. Germline V gene lookup returns CDR1 LNHDA and CDR2 SQIVND (reference sequence). This CDR3 spans 15 amino acids. V was clipped by 5 bases and J by 9 bases; unmatched bases: 10. The CDR3 region is CASSLQTGSGSPLHF. DNA of the CDR3: TGTGCCAGTAGTCTGCAGACAGGGAGTGGTTCACCCCTCCACTTT.

CDR3 DNA sequence: TGCGCCAGCAGCCAGAACCTAGCGGGAGTCCGGAGCTCCTACGAGCAGTACTTC. This translates into CASSQNLAGVRSSYEQYF. The chain has TRBV4-1 and TRBJ2-7; 10 positions match TRBD2. V was clipped by 3 bases and J by 0 bases; unmatched bases: 11. From germline, CDR1 is MGHRA and CDR2 YSYEKL. The CDR3 contains 18 residues.

This chain uses TRBV6-6 with TRBJ1-3; D ambiguous. V lost 0 bases and J lost 4, with 10 bases in between. This CDR3 region has 15 residues. Looked up from germline, CDR1 is MNHNY and CDR2 is SVGAGI (reference sequence). The CDR3 DNA sequence: TGTGCCAGCAGTTACTCCGGGGTTAGAGGAAACACCATATATTTT. This codes for CASSYSGVRGNTIYF.

Only a few counts were recorded for this clone. J is TRBJ1-6 and V is TRBV11-2; 7 bases map to TRBD1. The CDR3 is 14 residues long. CDR1 and CDR2 (germline): SGHAT, FQNNGV. The ends lost 4 bases at V and 8 bases at J; junction bases unmatched: 5. The CDR3 bases are TGTGCCAGCAGCTCCGGGACAGACGATTCACCCCTCCACTTT. Its translation: CASSSGTDDSPLHF. Variable domain in full (rest from reference TRBV11-2 and TRBJ1-6): EAGVAQSPRYKIIEKRQSVAFWCNPISGHATLYWYQQILGQGPKLLIQFQNNGVVDDSQLPKDRFSAERLKGVDSTLKIQPAKLEDSAVYLCASSSGTDDSPLHFGNGTRLTVT.

A word on this clone: The junction shows a germline mismatch at one end, possibly a read error. This sequence joins TRBV7-7 and TRBJ2-5, with 9 bases fitting TRBD2. Germline-derived CDR1 and CDR2 are SSHAT and FNYEAQ (reference sequence). CDR3 length: 14 residues. The CDR3 sequence: CASSPVGLAETQYF. The CDR3 DNA is TGTGCTAGCAGCCCCGTGGGACTAGCAGAGACCCAGTACTTC.

This sequence joins TRBV9 and TRBJ2-7; 7 nucleotides agree with TRBD1. The V and J ends lost 4 bases and 3 bases, in that order; junction bases with no gene match: 10. Germline-derived CDR1 and CDR2 are SGDLS and YYNGEE. The CDR3 totals 15 residues. The CDR3 sequence: CASSISGTAVYEQYF. The CDR3 DNA is TGTGCCAGCAGCATCTCCGGGACAGCAGTCTACGAGCAGTACTTC.

This clone was detected a few times. The V gene is TRBV19, the J gene TRBJ1-2, with a tentative D call TRBD1 (5 bases). CDR3 size: 16 residues. CDR1 is LNHDA and CDR2 is SQIVND in the germline V gene (reference sequence). Between the trimmed V and J ends, which lost 1 base and 4 bases, there was a span of 16 bases. CDR3: CASSIGTSRGRYGYTF. The CDR3 DNA reads as TGTGCCAGTAGTATAGGAACCTCAAGGGGACGCTATGGCTACACCTTC.

The chain couples TRBV3-1 (or the pseudogene TRBV3-2) to TRBJ1-1, with unresolved D. CDR1 LGHDT and CDR2 YNNKEL come from the germline V gene (reference sequence). The V gene lost 2 bases and the J gene lost 1 base, with 14 bases spanning the gap. This CDR3 is 16 amino acids long. The CDR3 nucleotides read TGTGCCAGCAGCCAATACCCCGGACGGACGAACACTGAAGCTTTCTTT. Translation gives CASSQYPGRTNTEAFF.

The chain carries TRBV7-9 and TRBJ2-7, with D perhaps matching TRBD2 (5 bases). The V end was cut by 6 bases, the J end by 0 bases, with 15 bases between. This CDR3 is 15 amino acids long. Germline V gives CDR1 SEHNR, CDR2 FQNEAQ (reference sequence). The CDR3 spells CASSPGTGSSYEQYF. The CDR3 DNA reads TGTGCCAGCAGTCCTGGAACGGGGAGCTCCTACGAGCAGTACTTC. Looking up the rest from reference TRBV7-9 and TRBJ2-7 gives the full variable domain: DTGVSQNPRHKITKRGQNVTFRCDPISEHNRLYWYRQTLGQGPEFLTYFQNEAQLEKSRLLSDRFSAERPKGSFSTLEIQRTEQGDSAMYLCASSPGTGSSYEQYFGPGTRLTVT.

The chain combines TRBV12-3 or TRBV12-4 with TRBJ2-7, with D possibly matching TRBD1 (5 bases). The V end was cut by 6 bases, the J end by 6 bases, with 15 bases between. The CDR3 totals 13 residues. CDR3 DNA sequence: TGTGCCAGCAGACTGGCCAGCCAGGGCGAGCAGTACTTC. Protein product: CASRLASQGEQYF.

The chain is built from TRBV2 and TRBJ2-5; D tentatively reads TRBD1 or TRBD2 (5 bases each). V was trimmed by 1 base and J by 2 bases, leaving 14 bases between them. The CDR3 contains 16 residues. Germline CDR1 reads SNHLY; CDR2 reads FYNNEI. The CDR3 reads CASSEGGAYGQETQYF. CDR3 coding DNA: TGTGCCAGCAGTGAAGGAGGGGCGTATGGGCAAGAGACCCAGTACTTC.

This clone was detected a few times. This chain links TRBV6-5 with TRBJ1-1; D is possibly TRBD1 (5 bases). The CDR3 length is 15 residues. Trimming shortened V by 6 bases and J by 0 bases, and 14 bases separated the two germline ends. Germline CDR1 and CDR2: MNHEY and SVGAGI. The CDR3 loop reads CASSRAGTLNTEAFF. CDR3 nucleotide sequence: TGTGCCAGCAGCCGGGCAGGGACCCTGAACACTGAAGCTTTCTTT.

This clone was seen once. The chain has TRBV14 and TRBJ2-2; TRBD1 is a possible D gene (6 bases). From germline, CDR1 is SGHDN and CDR2 FVKESK. Trimming pared 0 bases from V and 6 bases from J, leaving 14 bases between. This CDR3 has 16 amino acids. For the CDR3, the DNA is TGTGCCAGCAGCCAAGATCTGGTACAGGGAGCCGGGGAGCTGTTTTTT. Translation: CASSQDLVQGAGELFF.

This clone has a handful of counts. The chain recombines TRBV19 with TRBJ2-2; 9 positions match TRBD2. The CDR3 is 11 amino acids. Germline CDR1 reads LNHDA; CDR2 reads SQIVND (reference sequence). CDR3 in DNA: TGTGGGAGCGGGAGGACCGGGGAGCTGTTTTTT. Translating gives CGSGRTGELFF.

This chain uses TRBV19 with TRBJ2-6; TRBD2 is a possible D gene (5 bases). CDR3 length: 17 amino acids. Germline V gene data show CDR1 as LNHDA and CDR2 as SQIVND (reference sequence). Trimming removed 5 bases at V and 4 bases at J, with 18 bases between. CDR3 bases: TGTGCCAGTAGTCCCGAGGGATTGGGATACGGGGCCAACGTCCTGACTTTC. This encodes CASSPEGLGYGANVLTF.

The genes are TRBV7-2 and TRBJ2-7, with D perhaps TRBD2 (7 bases). The CDR3 sequence is 15 residues long. V lost 0 bases and J lost 4, with 13 bases in between. Germline V lookup: CDR1 SGHTA, CDR2 FQGNSA. Written as DNA, the CDR3 is TGTGCCAGCAGCTTAGCGGGGGGGCTTCAGTACGAGCAGTACTTC. Protein sequence: CASSLAGGLQYEQYF.

This chain links TRBV9 with TRBJ2-7; 8 positions match TRBD2. This CDR3 spans 15 amino acids. CDR1 SGDLS and CDR2 YYNGEE come from the germline V gene. Trimming removed 0 bases from V and 6 bases from J; junction bases left unmatched: 8. In DNA form, the CDR3 reads TGTGCCAGCAGCGTAGCGGGAGGGGGAATCCGCGAGCAGTACTTC. Its translation is CASSVAGGGIREQYF.

CDR3 loop: CASSSPTALGLGYTF. CDR3 coding DNA: TGTGCCAGCAGCTCTCCGACTGCCTTAGGGCTTGGCTACACCTTC. The chain links TRBV11-2 to TRBJ1-2; D unresolved. V was trimmed by 4 bases and J by 7 bases, leaving 19 bases between them. The CDR3 length is 15 residues. Per the germline V gene, CDR1 is SGHAT and CDR2 is FQNNGV.